This T cell receptor (beta chain) was sequenced in a study of CD8 T cells in ankylosing spondylitis. Quantitative 5'-RACE with molecular barcodes was used to make the TCR beta libraries. One entry per CDR3 protein results from TCRdb running MiXCR on the 5' RACE reads. The table has a few hundred thousand distinct CDR3 sequences, about 20% seen once; the top ten hold around 30%. This clonotype has at least ten counts. This TCR was sampled from a male donor with ankylosing spondylitis or in good health (not recorded which). The material sequenced was blood, either unsorted or a sorted T cell fraction (not recorded which).

CDR3 in DNA: TGTGCCAGCAGCCGTCCGGCCAGCGGGAGGGAAGAGACCCAGTACTTC. It translates to CASSRPASGREETQYF. This chain joins TRBV7-2 and TRBJ2-5; 10 bases are a match to TRBD2. The CDR3 runs 16 residues. V lost 5 bases, J lost 3 bases, and 9 bases stayed unmatched. Germline-derived CDR1 and CDR2 are SGHTA and FQGNSA.